This TCR beta chain was recovered during a study of cytomegalovirus exposure and HLA in healthy donors. This CDR3 comprises 14 residues. CDR1 is LNHDA, CDR2 SQIVND, per germline (reference sequence). The V end was cut by 8 bases, the J end by 1 base, with 14 bases between. Only one count was recorded for this clone. The PCR made use of 60 Vbeta and 13 Jbeta primers. Sequencing was performed with immunoSEQ multiplex PCR; in TCRdb, only in-frame clones are kept and a portion is missing. The sample holds some 96,000 clones; around 73% are singletons and the top ten take just over 0.75%. What was sequenced was PBMCs. J is TRBJ1-2 and V is TRBV19, with D tentatively TRBD1 (6 bases). The source is a woman aged 60-75 years in good health and CMV-seronegative. The CDR3 reads CASSQQGRNYGYTF. In DNA, the CDR3 is TGTGCCAGTTCGCAACAGGGCCGTAACTATGGCTACACCTTC.